This T cell receptor beta chain was captured by sequencing in a study of T-cell reconstitution after alpha-beta-depleted transplantation in children. Unique molecular identifiers were used to barcode this TCRbeta library. One entry per CDR3 protein results from TCRdb running MiXCR on the PCR reads. Found here are under 450,000 distinct CDR3 sequences, 13% of them singletons; the top ten hold around 4%. With 6 bases removed from V and 3 bases from J, the gap between germline ends came to 11 bases. The CDR3 contains 14 residues. Germline V lookup: CDR1 LGHNA, CDR2 YNFKEQ. This clonotype was detected ten times or more.

The sample consisted of PBMCs, taken from the stem cell graft. The J gene is TRBJ2-2, the V gene TRBV4-2; TRBD1 is a possible D gene (6 bases). The TCR was taken from a human donor who donated a stem cell graft to a child with Fanconi anemia. The CDR3 DNA is TGTGCCAGCAGACGGACAGTAGACACCGGGGAGCTGTTTTTT. Translation gives CASRRTVDTGELFF.